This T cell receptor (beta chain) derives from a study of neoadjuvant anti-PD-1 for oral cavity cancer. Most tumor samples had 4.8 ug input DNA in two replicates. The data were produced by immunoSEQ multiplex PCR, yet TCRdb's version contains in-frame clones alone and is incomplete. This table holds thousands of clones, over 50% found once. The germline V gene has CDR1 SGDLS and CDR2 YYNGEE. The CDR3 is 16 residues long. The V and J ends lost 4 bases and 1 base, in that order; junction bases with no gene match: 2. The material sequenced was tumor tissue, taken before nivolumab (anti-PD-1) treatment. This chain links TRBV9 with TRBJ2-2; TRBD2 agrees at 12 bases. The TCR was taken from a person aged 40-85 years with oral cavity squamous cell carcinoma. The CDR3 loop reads CASSPGLAGNTGELFF. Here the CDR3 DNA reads TGTGCCAGCAGCCCGGGACTAGCGGGGAACACCGGGGAGCTGTTTTTT.